The clone carrying this T cell receptor beta chain was detected many times. The entry originates in a study of regulatory T cells in long-lasting Graves disease. Assembly of TCR beta libraries relied on iRepertoire HTBI primers together with Arm-PCR of CDR3 regions. TCRdb reprocessed the multiplex PCR reads via MiXCR and lists one record per CDR3 protein. The table lists about 560,000 distinct CDR3 sequences, about 16% of them singletons. Germline CDR1 and CDR2: SGDLS and YYNGEE. The CDR3 loop spans 13 amino acids. V was cut by 0 bases and J by 9 bases, with 10 bases left in between. Documented time point: newly diagnosed GD, antithyroid drugs for less than 3 months. PBMC RNA served as the TCR library source. This sample also belongs to another study, concerning T cells in Graves' hyperthyroidism and ophthalmopathy.

The sequence was collected from a man between 18 and 29 years old with Graves disease. V and J are TRBV9 and TRBJ1-5; unclear D gene. Here the sequenced sample was peripheral blood mononuclear cells (PBMCs), taken at new diagnosis, from a patient treated with antithyroid drugs. The CDR3 sequence is CASSVVDPLPQHF. As DNA, the CDR3 is TGTGCCAGCAGCGTAGTCGACCCTCTGCCCCAGCATTTT.